A selection of T cell receptor beta chains follows, all from one sample in a study of T-cell reconstitution after alpha-beta-depleted transplantation in children. TCRdb re-called the PCR reads with MiXCR, one entry per CDR3 protein. The repertoire holds 90,000 to 95,000 distinct CDR3 sequences, 10% to 15% seen once, with approximately 14% in the top ten. Specimen: PBMCs from the stem cell graft donor, collected from the stem cell graft. These receptors all come from a human donor who donated a stem cell graft to a child with inherited bone marrow failure. Each CDR3 is given without its conserved first and last residue. The order of the fields is clone size, J gene, V gene, CDR3 protein. Where a row states a size, it is once, few, many or the class of an expanded clone; other rows omit it.

size: many; J: TRBJ1-5; V: TRBV7-9; CDR3: ASSRGGGQPQH
size: many; J: TRBJ2-7; V: TRBV7-2; CDR3: ASSLGRFSSYEQY
size: many; J: TRBJ2-7; V: TRBV5-1; CDR3: ASSLSTEQY
size: many; J: TRBJ2-7; V: TRBV12-3/TRBV12-4; CDR3: ASSRSGTSYEQY
size: many; J: TRBJ1-1; V: TRBV12-3/TRBV12-4; CDR3: ASSATGAAEAF
size: many; J: TRBJ2-3; V: TRBV5-1; CDR3: ASSLDWGASGDTQY
size: many; J: TRBJ2-1; V: TRBV5-1; CDR3: ASSLRDNEQF
size: many; J: TRBJ2-7; V: TRBV9; CDR3: ASSEGGGLSYEQY
size: many; J: TRBJ2-2; V: TRBV7-2; CDR3: ASSLIGSGAGELF
size: many; J: TRBJ2-1; V: TRBV27; CDR3: ASSWQGPRVEQF
size: many; J: TRBJ2-2; V: TRBV20-1; CDR3: SARGETDTGELF
size: many; J: TRBJ2-7; V: TRBV9; CDR3: ASSAGLLSYEQY
size: many; J: TRBJ2-4; V: TRBV7-9; CDR3: ASSLVGMGNIQY
size: NA; J: TRBJ1-6; V: TRBV4-3; CDR3: ASSQDRLFPLH
size: many; J: TRBJ2-1; V: TRBV20-1; CDR3: SARDPHEQF
size: NA; J: TRBJ2-1; V: TRBV19; CDR3: ASSFYSSGGGDEQF
size: many; J: TRBJ1-5; V: TRBV5-1; CDR3: ASSLLSGGDQPQH
size: many; J: TRBJ2-5; V: TRBV3-1; CDR3: ASSPRTRGRETQY
size: many; J: TRBJ2-2; V: TRBV7-2; CDR3: ASSHSDGGAGELF
size: many; J: TRBJ1-5; V: TRBV20-1; CDR3: SARERYRDRTRSNQPQH
size: many; J: TRBJ1-4; V: TRBV2; CDR3: ASSEARFSGGGEKLF
size: many; J: TRBJ1-1; V: TRBV7-2; CDR3: ASSLGGQTNTEAF
size: NA; J: TRBJ2-1; V: TRBV5-6; CDR3: ASSLPSGAQNEQF
size: many; J: TRBJ2-5; V: TRBV20-1; CDR3: SAPRGAARETQY
size: NA; J: TRBJ2-3; V: TRBV5-4; CDR3: ASSSPTDTQY
size: NA; J: TRBJ2-1; V: TRBV7-9; CDR3: ASSLPGTSGVPDNEQF
size: many; J: TRBJ2-7; V: TRBV20-1; CDR3: SAAGTGNYEQY
size: many; J: TRBJ1-1; V: TRBV10-3; CDR3: AISEQRDSPEAF
size: many; J: TRBJ2-1; V: TRBV10-3; CDR3: AISGRPGLNNEQF
size: many; J: TRBJ1-1; V: TRBV3-1; CDR3: ASSQRGTGIYAF
size: many; J: TRBJ2-1; V: TRBV7-3; CDR3: ASSLTVAPNEQF
size: many; J: TRBJ2-6; V: TRBV13; CDR3: ASNTPAANVLT
size: NA; J: TRBJ2-5; V: TRBV6-2/TRBV6-3; CDR3: ASSLRLAGIETQY
size: NA; J: TRBJ1-2; V: TRBV5-1; CDR3: AMGSGTGNGYT
size: NA; J: TRBJ2-1; V: TRBV4-3; CDR3: ASSQDTGMKLSSYNEQF
size: many; J: TRBJ2-5; V: TRBV20-1; CDR3: SASLLARETQY
size: NA; J: TRBJ2-3; V: TRBV7-8; CDR3: ASSFGREDTQY
size: NA; J: TRBJ1-5; V: TRBV6-2/TRBV6-3; CDR3: ASRRGGEQPQH
size: many; J: TRBJ2-1; V: TRBV4-3; CDR3: ASSPTGLSYNEQF
size: many; J: TRBJ2-2; V: TRBV24-1; CDR3: ATSVDTVGELF
size: many; J: TRBJ1-5; V: TRBV10-3; CDR3: AISAGQGKEPQH
size: many; J: TRBJ2-5; V: TRBV7-2; CDR3: ASSLGGLAGLGY
size: many; J: TRBJ1-3; V: TRBV7-2; CDR3: ASSLGFTSGNTIY
size: few; J: TRBJ2-7; V: TRBV10-3; CDR3: AISDHKGSGGTPYEQY
size: many; J: TRBJ2-4; V: TRBV6-1; CDR3: ASSGRQGGGQIQY
size: many; J: TRBJ2-1; V: TRBV3-1; CDR3: ASSLPGQGGNEQF
size: few; J: TRBJ2-3; V: TRBV5-1; CDR3: ASSVGTGGTDTQY
size: many; J: TRBJ1-1; V: TRBV12-3/TRBV12-4; CDR3: ASTRGKGATEAF
size: many; J: TRBJ2-1; V: TRBV18; CDR3: ASSSPGLAGKSSYNEQF
size: many; J: TRBJ2-1; V: TRBV7-2; CDR3: ASSPAWGEQF